This TCR beta chain is from a study of blood T cell repertoires in COVID-19. Study information: Material from acute and convalescent COVID-19 was sourced from the United States, Italy and Spain.

Under the authors' procedure: Amplification from reference gene primers served as the basis for estimated nucleated cell counts. Assay: immunoSEQ multiplex PCR; the TCRdb copy retains only in-frame clones and omits some. That table furnishes V, J and clone size, whereas the DNA furnished D and trimming. The sample includes roughly 150,000 clones, more than 70% of them seen just once. Germline assignment: CDR1 LNHNV and CDR2 YYDKDF (reference sequence). J was trimmed by 5 bases and V by 8 bases; bases with no gene match: 7. CDR3 length: 14 residues. Sequencing used peripheral blood. The rearrangement uses TRBV15 and TRBJ2-2, with 8 bases that match TRBD1. The sequence was collected from a man aged 45 to 65 who had recovered from COVID-19. The CDR3: CATVDYRGTGELFF. The CDR3 coding sequence is TGTGCCACCGTAGATTACAGGGGGACCGGGGAGCTGTTTTTT. Drawing the rest from reference TRBV15 and TRBJ2-2, the complete variable domain is DAMVIQNPRYQVTQFGKPVTLSCSQTLNHNVMYWYQQKSSQAPKLLFHYYDKDFNNEADTPDNFQSRRPNTSFCFLDIRSPGLGDTAMYLCATVDYRGTGELFFGEGSRLTVL.